This T cell receptor beta chain derives from a study of T cells after yellow fever vaccination. The wider study: SMART-Seq v4 Ultra Low Input prepared libraries from low-cell fractions. Findings of the study overall: Most clones from primary vaccination were detected again post-booster (almost 98% CD4, 88% CD8). The CD4 and CD8 compartments had a small share of their clonotypes in common. Faster peaking, at day 5 versus 15, marked a secondary response that was weaker.

As concerns this clonotype: Its antigen is as yet unknown.

One entry per CDR3 protein results from TCRdb running MiXCR on the 5' RACE reads. The sample shows 350,000 to 550,000 distinct CDR3 sequences, around 19% of them seen only once. Germline lookup yields CDR1 KGHSH and CDR2 LQKENI. Trimming pared 8 bases from V and 6 bases from J, leaving 21 bases between. The length of the CDR3 is 15 residues. V gene TRBV18 combines with J gene TRBJ2-3; TRBD1 is a possible D gene (6 bases). The sample in question was PBMCs, obtained before the yellow fever booster vaccination. The receptor comes from a young man who received the YFV17D yellow fever vaccine. The CDR3 sequence: CASQPGTSIWDTQYF. CDR3 sequence (DNA): TGTGCCAGCCAACCCGGGACAAGTATATGGGATACGCAGTATTTT.